The 15 T cell receptor beta chains below all came from one sample that was sequenced in a study of response to subunit inactivated influenza vaccine. One entry per CDR3 protein results from TCRdb running MiXCR on the RT-PCR reads. The table includes roughly 460,000 distinct CDR3 sequences, approximately 10% detected once. The specimen comprised PBMCs from blood, sampled roughly 45 days after vaccination. Every receptor here comes from a man aged 45 to 65 who received an inactivated influenza vaccine.

This clonotype was seen repeatedly, ten times or more. This chain joins TRBV6-6 and TRBJ1-5, with TRBD1 identical over 7 bases. The germline V gene encodes CDR1 MNHNY and CDR2 SVGAGI (reference sequence). This CDR3 has 13 amino acids. J gave up 7 bases and V 7 bases, and 7 bases lay outside the gene matches. The CDR3, as DNA: TGTGCCAGCACCCGGGACAGCGGGCAGCCCCAGCATTTT. Its translation: CASTRDSGQPQHF.

This chain links TRBV7-3 with TRBJ2-2; 7 positions agree with TRBD1. J gave up 0 bases and V 5 bases, and 6 bases lay outside the gene matches. CDR3 length equals 16 residues. CDR1 and CDR2 (germline): SGHTA, FQGTGA. The CDR3 sequence: CASSQDRPTNTGELFF. The CDR3 DNA follows: TGTGCCAGCAGCCAGGACAGGCCAACGAACACCGGGGAGCTGTTTTTT.

Points on this clonotype: A much more abundant neighbour one base away suggests this may be a read error. The chain employs TRBV29-1 and TRBJ2-7; 9 bases are shared with TRBD1. Germline lookup yields CDR1 SQVTM and CDR2 ANQGSEA. CDR3 length: 13 residues. J gave up 7 bases and V 4 bases, and 8 bases lay outside the gene matches. The CDR3 sequence is CSVGGQGLLEQYF. CDR3 nucleotides: TGCAGCGTTGGGGGACAGGGACTTCTTGAGCAGTACTTC.

This clonotype was observed a few times. The chain combines TRBV20-1 with TRBJ2-7; D perhaps matches TRBD2 (5 bases). The germline gives CDR1 DFQATT, CDR2 SNEGSKA (reference sequence). Trimming took off 3 bases at V and 5 bases at J, with 11 bases between the two ends. The CDR3 runs 12 residues. The CDR3 here is CSASTRWHEQYF. The CDR3 DNA is TGCAGTGCTAGTACTAGATGGCACGAGCAGTACTTC.

In this sample, this clonotype turned up a few times. The CDR3 bases are TGTGCCAGCAGTTTGGCGGGTGGAGGGGGGGAGACCCAGTACTTC. Residues: CASSLAGGGGETQYF. This chain uses TRBV12-3 or TRBV12-4 with TRBJ2-5; tentatively, D is TRBD1 or TRBD2 (6 bases each). The CDR3 consists of 15 residues. Trimming removed 3 bases at V and 5 bases at J, with 16 bases between.

This clonotype was recorded a few times. Here the CDR3 reads CASSLALAARGTQYF. The CDR3 region has the DNA TGTGCCAGCAGCTTAGCACTAGCGGCGAGGGGTACGCAGTATTTT. The chain combines TRBV7-2 with TRBJ2-3; 8 positions agree with TRBD2. Trimming at V came to 0 bases and at J to 8 bases, leaving 7 bases not matched to a gene. Germline V gene sequence: CDR1 SGHTA, CDR2 FQGNSA. The CDR3 sequence is 15 residues long.

This clonotype was counted between two and nine times. This chain links TRBV7-2 with TRBJ1-1; no reliable D call. The CDR3 extends over 15 amino acids. CDR1 is SGHTA and CDR2 is FQGNSA in the germline V gene. V lost 1 base and J 3 bases, leaving 12 bases between the germline ends. This CDR3 reads CASSLVPETYTEAFF. The CDR3 DNA sequence: TGTGCCAGCAGCTTAGTCCCAGAGACCTACACTGAAGCTTTCTTT. Combining the CDR3 with reference TRBV7-2 and TRBJ1-1 gives the whole variable domain GAGVSQSPSNKVTEKGKDVELRCDPISGHTALYWYRQSLGQGLEFLIYFQGNSAPDKSGLPSDRFSAERTGGSVSTLTIQRTQQEDSAVYLCASSLVPETYTEAFFGQGTRLTVV.

This clonotype has just a few counts. The rearrangement joins TRBV30 to TRBJ2-2; D not resolved. The germline V gene encodes CDR1 GTSNPN and CDR2 SVGIG (reference sequence). V dropped 0 bases and J dropped 0 bases, with 2 bases sitting between them. The CDR3 runs 13 residues. This CDR3 reads CAWSVPNTGELFF. In DNA, the CDR3 is TGTGCCTGGAGTGTGCCGAACACCGGGGAGCTGTTTTTT.

This clonotype was detected many times. The chain employs TRBV28 and TRBJ2-1; TRBD1 agrees at 7 bases. Trimming cost V 4 bases and J 2 bases; bases outside gene matches: 8. CDR3 size: 16 residues. The germline V gene has CDR1 MDHEN and CDR2 SYDVKM. CDR3 protein: CASSSESGGAYNEQFF. The DNA of the CDR3 is TGTGCCAGCAGTTCCGAGTCAGGGGGAGCCTACAATGAGCAGTTCTTC.

This clonotype has a count of ten or more. This chain connects TRBV12-3 or TRBV12-4 to TRBJ2-5; 11 nucleotides agree with TRBD2. The CDR3 totals 16 residues. V lost 1 base and J lost 2; bases outside the gene matches: 3. CDR3 sequence (DNA): TGTGCCAGCAGTTTAGGACTAGCGGGACTACAAGAGACCCAGTACTTC. Its translation: CASSLGLAGLQETQYF.

The rearrangement links TRBV6-2 or TRBV6-3 to TRBJ1-1; a weak D match, TRBD1 (5 bases). Trimming shortened V by 0 bases and J by 4 bases, and 9 bases separated the two germline ends. This CDR3 has 14 residues. Germline lookup yields CDR1 MNHEY and CDR2 SVGEGT. For the CDR3, the DNA is TGTGCCAGCAGTTACTCCGGCGGGGCCACTGAAGCTTTCTTT. It encodes CASSYSGGATEAFF.

This clonotype was counted many times. The chain employs TRBV5-1 and TRBJ2-1; 7 bases align to TRBD2. V lost 0 bases and J lost 4; bases outside the gene matches: 7. Per the germline V gene, CDR1 is SGHRS and CDR2 is YFSETQ. This CDR3 is built from 16 residues. DNA for the CDR3: TGCGCCAGCAGCTTGGGCTGGACTAGATCTTACAATGAGCAGTTCTTC. Encoded protein: CASSLGWTRSYNEQFF.

This clonotype was detected a few times. The chain couples TRBV6-2 or TRBV6-3 to TRBJ1-2; D remains ambiguous. CDR3 length: 15 amino acids. V gave up 6 bases and J gave up 0 bases, with 14 bases separating them. In germline, CDR1 is MNHEY, CDR2 SVGEGT. The CDR3, as DNA: TGTGCCAGCAGCCGAGCAGGTCGGTCTAACTATGGCTACACCTTC. It encodes CASSRAGRSNYGYTF.

A few counts support this clonotype. The chain joins TRBV7-9 to TRBJ2-5; TRBD2 aligns across 12 bases. In germline, CDR1 is SEHNR, CDR2 FQNEAQ (reference sequence). Trimming took 6 bases from V and 5 from J; bases not matched to a gene: 13. The CDR3 has 17 amino acids. CDR3 sequence (DNA): TGTGCCAGCAGACCCATTCTAGCGGGGGGGCTCGTTGAGACCCAGTACTTC. Translated, it gives CASRPILAGGLVETQYF.

This chain uses TRBV5-1 with TRBJ1-1, with TRBD1 identical over 7 bases. The CDR3 contains 13 residues. V lost 5 bases and J lost 3; bases outside the gene matches: 4. Germline assignment: CDR1 SGHRS and CDR2 YFSETQ. CDR3 protein: CASRVGTDTEAFF. The CDR3, as DNA: TGCGCCAGCAGGGTAGGGACAGACACTGAAGCTTTCTTT.